Sequencing of this TCR beta chain was carried out in a study of cytomegalovirus exposure and HLA in healthy donors. Notes on the study in general: In a later analysis, specific HLA alleles were associated with some 16,000 TCR beta sequences at a 0.05 false discovery rate. Later analysis demonstrated an association between a missense DCLRE1C variant and TCR beta V- and J-gene trimming.

On this clone: Its target is not known.

From germline, CDR1 is LNHNV and CDR2 YYDKDF (reference sequence). The CDR3 loop spans 14 amino acids. The V end lost 0 bases, the J end lost 7 bases, and 7 bases lay between the germline ends. Primers: 60 Vbeta forward and 13 Jbeta reverse. Clones were sequenced by immunoSEQ multiplex PCR, and TCRdb holds only the in-frame ones, with some missing. The sample comprises about 140,000 clones, 75% to 85% of which are singletons, and about 2.4% rests with the top ten. The rearrangement uses TRBV15 and TRBJ1-6; possibly TRBD1 for D (6 bases). This TCR was sampled from a woman between 18 and 29 years old in good health and CMV-seropositive. The specimen sequenced was PBMCs. The CDR3 bases are TGTGCCACCAGCAGAGAGACAGGCAATTCACCCCTCCACTTT. Its translation: CATSRETGNSPLHF.